Each of the 30 T cell receptor beta chains below was sequenced from the same sample in a study of early T cells in non-severe SARS-CoV-2 infection. Using its own MiXCR run on the 5' RACE reads, TCRdb lists one record per CDR3 protein. The sample holds tens of thousands of distinct CDR3 sequences, over 3.5% seen once. Material for sequencing was whole blood. The receptors were sampled from an adult who was a healthcare worker with PCR-confirmed SARS-CoV-2 infection or an uninfected control (not recorded which).

The V and J genes are TRBV7-9 and TRBJ2-5; TRBD1 aligns across 8 bases. Germline trimming cut 1 base from V and 7 bases from J; bases unmatched to any gene: 8. Germline-derived CDR1 and CDR2 are SEHNR and FQNEAQ (reference sequence). There are 15 residues in the CDR3. CDR3 loop: CASSLGGQGVGTQYF. The CDR3 nucleotides read TGTGCCAGCAGCTTAGGAGGACAGGGCGTCGGGACCCAGTACTTC.

This clonotype was seen ten or more times. The chain carries TRBV2 and TRBJ2-1, with a tentative D call TRBD2 (6 bases). V lost 8 bases, J lost 9 bases, and 11 bases lay in between. Germline CDR1 reads SNHLY; CDR2 reads FYNNEI. This CDR3 has 11 amino acids. CDR3 nucleotide sequence: TGTGCCAGCGGGGGGTATGCTGAGCAGTTCTTC. This encodes CASGGYAEQFF.

In its sample, this clonotype was seen a few times. The gene calls are TRBV5-1 and TRBJ2-5, with D perhaps matching TRBD1 (5 bases). The germline V and J ends were trimmed by 6 bases and 3 bases, with 12 bases remaining between them. The CDR3 spans 13 residues. Germline V CDR1 and CDR2: SGHRS, YFSETQ. The CDR3 spells CASTIGAEETQYF. The CDR3, as DNA: TGCGCCAGCACCATTGGGGCAGAAGAGACCCAGTACTTC.

In its sample, this clonotype was seen a few times. The chain employs TRBV19 and TRBJ1-3; possibly TRBD1 for D (5 bases). The V and J ends lost 5 bases and 0 bases respectively, with 14 bases between them. This CDR3 region has 16 residues. Germline CDR1 and CDR2: LNHDA and SQIVND (reference sequence). Written as DNA, the CDR3 is TGTGCCAGTAGTTCCCGGGGCACTCTCTCTGGAAACACCATATATTTT. Encoded protein: CASSSRGTLSGNTIYF.

This clonotype was seen repeatedly, ten times or more. The chain links TRBV12-3 or TRBV12-4 to TRBJ2-7; D call uncertain. V was pared by 3 bases and J by 0 bases, with 6 bases between. The CDR3 totals 13 residues. The CDR3 DNA reads as TGTGCCAGCAGTTTTTCGGGCTCCTACGAGCAGTACTTC. Its translation: CASSFSGSYEQYF.

This clonotype turned up a few times. This sequence joins TRBV5-1 and TRBJ2-3; tentative D call: TRBD2 (6 bases). Germline V gene sequence: CDR1 SGHRS, CDR2 YFSETQ. The V end lost 8 bases, the J end lost 2 bases, and 12 bases lay between the germline ends. The CDR3 extends over 13 amino acids. In DNA, the CDR3 is TGCGCCAGTGGGGACTGGACCACAGATACGCAGTATTTT. Translating gives CASGDWTTDTQYF.

V is TRBV4-3 and J is TRBJ2-2; D not certain. The CDR3 has 15 amino acids. Trimming pared 1 base from V and 4 bases from J, leaving 10 bases between. CDR1 and CDR2 (germline): LGHNA, YSLEER. This CDR3 reads CASSQAGVGTGELFF. CDR3 sequence (DNA): TGCGCCAGCAGCCAAGCTGGAGTTGGCACCGGGGAGCTGTTTTTT.

In its sample, this clonotype was seen many times. The V gene is TRBV18, the J gene TRBJ1-1; D call uncertain. Between the trimmed V and J ends, which lost 3 bases and 6 bases, there was a span of 11 bases. Germline V gene sequence: CDR1 KGHSH, CDR2 LQKENI. CDR3 length equals 13 residues. This CDR3 reads CASSPGWAAEAFF. The CDR3 DNA reads TGTGCCAGCTCACCGGGGTGGGCAGCTGAAGCTTTCTTT.

This clonotype was recorded only once. This could be a read error, since a much larger clone is one nucleotide away. The V and J genes are TRBV7-2 and TRBJ1-3; the D is unclear. The length of the CDR3 is 13 residues. From germline, CDR1 is SGHTA and CDR2 FQGNSA. The CDR3 coding sequence is TGTGTCAGCAGCGGAAGGACGGGAAACACCATATATTTT. Translating gives CVSSGRTGNTIYF.

This clonotype has at least ten counts. The CDR3 region is CATSDYRDDLVAGELFF. The CDR3 region has the DNA TGTGCCACCAGTGACTACCGGGACGACTTAGTAGCCGGGGAGCTGTTTTTT. The chain is built from TRBV24-1 and TRBJ2-2, with D possibly called TRBD1 or TRBD2 (5 bases each). Germline CDR1 is KGHDR and CDR2 is SFDVKD. Trimming stripped 4 bases from V and 6 bases from J, with 20 bases between. There are 17 residues in the CDR3.

This clonotype was seen repeatedly, ten times or more. The rearrangement joins TRBV5-5 to TRBJ2-2; unclear D gene. V lost 6 bases and J 5 bases, leaving 17 bases between the germline ends. This CDR3 has 15 amino acids. CDR1 and CDR2 from the germline V gene are SGHKS and YYEKEE (reference sequence). CDR3: CASIYGPYPTGELFF. The CDR3 bases are TGTGCCAGCATTTACGGGCCTTACCCTACCGGGGAGCTGTTTTTT.

This clonotype was seen repeatedly, ten times or more. J is TRBJ2-5 and V is TRBV12-3 or TRBV12-4; D is unclear. CDR3 length: 12 amino acids. V was trimmed by 3 bases and J by 1 base, leaving 3 bases between them. CDR3: CASSLFQETQYF. In DNA, the CDR3 is TGTGCCAGCAGTTTGTTCCAAGAGACCCAGTACTTC.

In this sample, this clonotype turned up a few times. This sequence joins TRBV20-1 and TRBJ2-7, with 9 bases fitting TRBD2. Germline V gene lookup returns CDR1 DFQATT and CDR2 SNEGSKA (reference sequence). There are 15 residues in the CDR3. V lost 1 base to trimming and J lost 0 bases; unmatched junction nucleotides: 4. In nucleotides, the CDR3 is TGCAGTGCTAGAGGCCAGCGGGGGGCCTCCTACGAGCAGTACTTC. Residues: CSARGQRGASYEQYF.

This chain joins TRBV5-6 and TRBJ2-1; 8 bases agree with TRBD1. Losses at the gene ends were 0 bases for V and 7 bases for J; bases not matched to a gene: 9. Germline values: CDR1 SGHDT, CDR2 YYEEEE. CDR3 length equals 16 residues. CDR3 protein: CASSLVWTGYENEQFF. DNA of the CDR3: TGTGCCAGCAGCTTGGTATGGACAGGGTACGAAAATGAGCAGTTCTTC.

The chain has TRBV29-1 and TRBJ2-7; perhaps D is TRBD1 or TRBD2 (5 bases each). With 6 bases removed from V and 0 bases from J, the gap between germline ends came to 9 bases. The CDR3 extends over 12 amino acids. The germline CDR1 and CDR2 sequences are SQVTM and ANQGSEA. The CDR3 reads CSVAGSSYEQYF. The CDR3 DNA sequence: TGCAGCGTGGCAGGGAGCTCCTACGAGCAGTACTTC.

The rearrangement uses TRBV5-1 and TRBJ2-7; 7 positions match TRBD1. Germline-derived CDR1 and CDR2 are SGHRS and YFSETQ. The CDR3 has 17 amino acids. Trimming removed 4 bases from V and 12 bases from J; junction bases left unmatched: 25. The CDR3 region has the DNA TGCGCCAGCAGCCGAGATCCAACCTACAGGGGATCTGGAGGAAGGTACTTC. Amino acid sequence: CASSRDPTYRGSGGRYF.

At least ten counts were recorded for this clonotype. V gene TRBV5-1 combines with J gene TRBJ2-4; D not certain. V was clipped by 4 bases and J by 5 bases, with 7 bases between them. From germline, CDR1 is SGHRS and CDR2 YFSETQ. The length of the CDR3 is 12 residues. The CDR3 nucleotides read TGCGCCAGCAGCCCGGGTCAAAACATTCAGTACTTC. Protein product: CASSPGQNIQYF.

The V and J genes are TRBV18 and TRBJ2-3; TRBD2 matches 14 bases. CDR3 size: 17 residues. CDR1 is KGHSH, CDR2 LQKENI, per germline. J lost 6 bases, V lost 3 bases, and 8 bases had no gene match. The CDR3 DNA reads as TGTGCCAGCTCACCTCGTCCGGGACTAGCGGGGGCCGATACGCAGTATTTT. This codes for CASSPRPGLAGADTQYF.

The rearrangement joins TRBV30 to TRBJ2-1; D not resolved. The CDR3 has 11 residues. V was clipped by 1 base and J by 15 bases, with 13 bases between them. CDR1 is GTSNPN, CDR2 SVGIG, per germline (reference sequence). CDR3 nucleotide sequence: TGTGCCTGGAGTGCGGGCCCCCTCCGGTTCTTC. Translated: CAWSAGPLRFF.

In its sample, this clonotype was seen many times. V usage is TRBV11-2 and J usage is TRBJ2-1; 7 bases match TRBD1. The ends lost 2 bases at V and 6 bases at J; junction bases unmatched: 19. The V gene's germline CDR1 is SGHAT and CDR2 FQNNGV. The CDR3 spans 19 residues. The CDR3 nucleotides read TGTGCCAGCAGCTTAACTCTCTATACCGGACAGGAGCCCCTCAATGAGCAGTTCTTC. Translation gives CASSLTLYTGQEPLNEQFF.

Worth noting for this clonotype: One junction end disagrees with the germline gene, perhaps due to a read error. V is TRBV7-7 and J is TRBJ2-1, with D possibly matching TRBD2 (5 bases). Germline-derived CDR1 and CDR2 are SSHAT and FNYEAQ (reference sequence). The CDR3 has 15 residues. CDR3 region: CASSLATSPWNEQFF. CDR3 in DNA: TGTGCTAGCAGCTTAGCGACTTCCCCTTGGAATGAGCAGTTCTTC.

This clonotype was counted between two and nine times. The chain combines TRBV4-1 with TRBJ1-3; 9 bases align to TRBD1. The CDR3 loop spans 16 amino acids. From germline, CDR1 is MGHRA and CDR2 YSYEKL. V was clipped by 3 bases and J by 0 bases; unmatched bases: 3. This chain's CDR3 is CASSHGTGTSGNTIYF. Written as DNA, the CDR3 is TGCGCCAGCAGCCACGGGACAGGGACCTCTGGAAACACCATATATTTT.

The table lists this clonotype with many counts. The chain has TRBV9 and TRBJ1-2; no clear D gene. CDR1 SGDLS and CDR2 YYNGEE come from the germline V gene. The CDR3 length is 14 residues. The V gene lost 0 bases and the J gene lost 2 bases, with 8 bases spanning the gap. The CDR3 region has the DNA TGTGCCAGCAGCGTAGATACGGAAAACTATGGCTACACCTTC. Encoded protein: CASSVDTENYGYTF. Full variable domain (outside the CDR3, taken from reference TRBV9 and TRBJ1-2): DSGVTQTPKHLITATGQRVTLRCSPRSGDLSVYWYQQSLDQGLQFLIQYYNGEERAKGNILERFSAQQFPDLHSELNLSSLELGDSALYFCASSVDTENYGYTFGSGTRLTVV.

This clonotype was found a few times. The chain couples TRBV5-1 to TRBJ1-5; tentative D call: TRBD1 (6 bases). Trimming stripped 0 bases from V and 5 bases from J, with 9 bases between. The germline V gene encodes CDR1 SGHRS and CDR2 YFSETQ. The CDR3 has 14 residues. CDR3 bases: TGCGCCAGCAGCTTGGGGGGGCTCGATCAGCCCCAGCATTTT. This encodes CASSLGGLDQPQHF.

To note about this clonotype: At one of its ends the junction is not consistent with the germline gene, which may arise from a read error. The rearrangement joins TRBV7-3 to TRBJ1-1; possible D gene TRBD1, 5 bases. Germline-derived CDR1 and CDR2 are SGHTA and FQGTGA. The CDR3 is 13 amino acids. The CDR3 sequence: CASSPTGSTVAFF. The CDR3, as DNA: TGTGCCAGCAGCCCAACAGGAAGTACTGTAGCTTTCTTT.

This clonotype was seen only a few times. V gene TRBV28 combines with J gene TRBJ1-2; tentative D call: TRBD1 (5 bases). V dropped 5 bases and J dropped 3 bases, with 16 bases sitting between them. This CDR3 is built from 15 residues. Germline CDR1 and CDR2: MDHEN and SYDVKM. In DNA, the CDR3 is TGTGCCAGCAGTCCCCCCGGCTTGGGGGACTATGGCTACACCTTC. Encoded protein: CASSPPGLGDYGYTF.

This clonotype showed up just a few times. This sequence joins TRBV7-2 and TRBJ2-7; 7 nucleotides agree with TRBD1. The V segment lost 2 bases and the J segment 4 bases; nucleotides outside the gene matches: 5. Germline-derived CDR1 and CDR2 are SGHTA and FQGNSA. CDR3 length: 14 amino acids. The CDR3 is CASSLRQGEYEQYF. Here the CDR3 DNA reads TGTGCCAGCAGCTTAAGGCAGGGGGAATACGAGCAGTACTTC.

The chain combines TRBV19 with TRBJ2-3, with D perhaps given as TRBD1 or TRBD2 (6 bases each). CDR3 length equals 16 residues. Trimming took off 6 bases at V and 4 bases at J, with 20 bases between the two ends. From germline, CDR1 is LNHDA and CDR2 SQIVND (reference sequence). This CDR3 reads CASRLVHGGTADTQYF. The CDR3 bases are TGTGCCAGTAGACTGGTGCACGGGGGCACGGCAGATACGCAGTATTTT.

There are many counts of this clonotype. This CDR3 is CAIRDREGNQPQHF. CDR3 in DNA: TGTGCCATCAGGGACAGGGAGGGCAATCAGCCCCAGCATTTT. V usage is TRBV10-3 and J usage is TRBJ1-5, with 8 bases fitting TRBD1. CDR1 and CDR2 from the germline V gene are ENHRY and SYGVKD. Trimming took 6 bases from V and 2 from J; bases not matched to a gene: 3. The CDR3 consists of 14 residues.

In this sample, this clonotype turned up a few times. The chain recombines TRBV7-3 with TRBJ2-1; D could derive from TRBD1 or TRBD2 (5 bases each). The CDR3 length is 12 residues. Between the trimmed V and J ends, which lost 3 bases and 10 bases, there was a span of 10 bases. CDR1 and CDR2 from the germline V gene are SGHTA and FQGTGA. CDR3 in amino acids: CASSFGGREQFF. The CDR3 DNA reads TGTGCCAGCAGCTTTGGGGGACGGGAGCAGTTCTTC. The whole variable domain, remainder taken from reference TRBV7-3 and TRBJ2-1, is GAGVSQTPSNKVTEKGKYVELRCDPISGHTALYWYRQSLGQGPEFLIYFQGTGAADDSGLPNDRFFAVRPEGSVSTLKIQRTERGDSAVYLCASSFGGREQFFGPGTRLTVL.